This paragraph covers one T cell receptor beta chain sequence. Its target is not known. This record belongs to a study of graft-versus-host responses after intestinal transplantation. Across the study: Grafts were multivisceral, liver-intestinal, or isolated intestinal. Study-level findings and limits: After transplant, early declines in HvG clones were associated with peak levels of circulating GvH clones.

The V and J ends lost 2 bases and 2 bases respectively, with 13 bases between them. CDR3 length equals 15 residues. CDR1 is SGHRS and CDR2 is YFSETQ in the germline V gene. Method: immunoSEQ multiplex PCR; TCRdb's copy keeps in-frame clones and lacks some. The profile shows tens of thousands of clones, more than 85% of them singletons. This chain uses TRBV5-1 with TRBJ2-5, with a tentative D call TRBD1 (5 bases). The origin of this receptor is a human donor who was the organ donor for an intestinal transplant. The sample here was unstimulated CD8+ T cells sorted from spleen or lymph node cells, taken before transplant. DNA for the CDR3: TGCGCCAGCAGCTTATCTGGACAACTACAAGAGACCCAGTACTTC. It encodes CASSLSGQLQETQYF.